Sequencing of this T cell receptor (beta chain) was carried out in a study of PD-1 blockade in classical Hodgkin lymphoma. V dropped 5 bases and J dropped 3 bases, with 14 bases sitting between them. This CDR3 comprises 15 residues. CDR1 and CDR2 (germline): SGHAT, FQNNGV. Study-wide results and limits: Lower baseline TCR diversity marked trial partial responders and progressors.

Clones were sequenced by immunoSEQ multiplex PCR, and TCRdb holds only the in-frame ones, with some missing. In the table there are over 9,000 clones, 85% of which are singletons. About this clone itself: The antigen remains unidentified.

Time point meaning: cycle 4 day 1 (C4D1), after less than 7 weeks of nivolumab. With no exception, relapse followed autologous stem cell transplantation in all patients, and brentuximab vedotin exposure varied. The CD8+ T cells came from thawed PBMCs through magnetic negative selection. Best outcomes ranged across complete response, partial response and progressive disease. The sample in question was CD8+ T cells from blood, obtained before the fourth cycle of nivolumab. This chain links TRBV11-2 with TRBJ2-1; maybe TRBD2 (6 bases). This receptor was identified in a human donor with classical Hodgkin lymphoma. The donor label of this sample is uncertain. In nucleotides, the CDR3 is TGTGCCAGCAGCGCCATTAGCGGCCGCTACAATGAGCAGTTCTTC. Protein product: CASSAISGRYNEQFF.